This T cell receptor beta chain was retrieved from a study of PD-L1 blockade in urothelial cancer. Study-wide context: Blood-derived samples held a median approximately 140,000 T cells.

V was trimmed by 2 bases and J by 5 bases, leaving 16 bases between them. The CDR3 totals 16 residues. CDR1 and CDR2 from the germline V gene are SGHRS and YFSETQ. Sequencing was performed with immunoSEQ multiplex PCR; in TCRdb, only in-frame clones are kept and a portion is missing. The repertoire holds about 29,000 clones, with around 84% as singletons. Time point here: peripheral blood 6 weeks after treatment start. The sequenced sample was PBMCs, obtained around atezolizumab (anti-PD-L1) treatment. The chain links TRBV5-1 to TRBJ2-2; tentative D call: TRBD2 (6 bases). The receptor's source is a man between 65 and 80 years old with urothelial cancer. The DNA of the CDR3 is TGCGCCAGCAGCTTCTCAGTCCAGGAGGGGACCGGGGAGCTGTTTTTT. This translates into CASSFSVQEGTGELFF.